The clone carrying this T cell receptor (beta chain) was seen ten or more times. The antigen remains unidentified. The sample is drawn from a study of T-cell memory formation after mild COVID-19. General study results and limits: A second wave of clones peaked on day 37, and their SARS-CoV-2 specificity went unconfirmed.

MiXCR, run by TCRdb on the 5' RACE reads, gives a single entry per CDR3 protein. The sample consists of 300,000 to 400,000 distinct CDR3 sequences, approximately 12% of them appearing once. There are 15 residues in the CDR3. Germline CDR1 reads MNHEY; CDR2 reads SMNVEV (reference sequence). Trimming cost V 6 bases and J 2 bases, with 17 bases left between them. The chain is built from TRBV27 and TRBJ2-7, with D maybe TRBD2 (6 bases). This sequence was found in a man aged 18 to 30 who had mild COVID-19 (a few samples of this study predate the infection). Cell type and time point are not known. Sequencing was performed on PBMCs or a T cell subset sorted from them (not recorded which). Here the CDR3 reads CASSSRGVGPYEQYF. The CDR3 DNA sequence: TGTGCCAGCAGCTCTCGCGGGGTGGGGCCCTACGAGCAGTACTTC.